Below, 3 T cell receptor beta chains from the same sample are listed, as sequenced in a study of cytomegalovirus exposure and HLA in healthy donors. Using immunoSEQ multiplex PCR, the repertoire was profiled, and TCRdb retains in-frame clones only, with some absent. There are tens of thousands of clones in the sample; roughly 94% occur only once, and roughly 0.6% lies in the top ten. The sample consisted of PBMCs. Receptors originate from a woman aged 18-35 years in good health and CMV-seronegative.

This sequence joins TRBV6-1 and TRBJ2-5, with 7 bases identical to TRBD2. With the DNA end fitting TRBJ2-7 better, the J assignment may be wrong. This CDR3 has 13 residues. Germline V gene lookup returns CDR1 MNHNS and CDR2 SASEGT. This chain's CDR3 is CASSELWGGEQYF. The CDR3 DNA reads as TGTGCCAGCAGTGAGTTGTGGGGGGGCGAGCAGTACTTC.

The chain recombines TRBV11-2 with TRBJ2-7; the match to TRBD2 covers 12 bases. Trimming took 6 bases from V and 0 from J; bases not matched to a gene: 9. The CDR3 spans 17 residues. Germline CDR1 is SGHAT and CDR2 is FQNNGV. CDR3 nucleotide sequence: TGTGCCAGCAGTGGGCTAGCGGGGGGGCGGAGCTCCTACGAGCAGTACTTC. Its protein product is CASSGLAGGRSSYEQYF.

The rearrangement joins TRBV7-2 to TRBJ2-3; possible D gene TRBD2, 6 bases. The V end was cut by 6 bases, the J end by 0 bases, with 16 bases between. The V gene's germline CDR1 is SGHTA and CDR2 FQGNSA. The CDR3 spans 16 residues. Here the CDR3 DNA reads TGTGCCAGCAGGGCCCTGGGCGGGGAAAGCACAGATACGCAGTATTTT. Residues: CASRALGGESTDTQYF.